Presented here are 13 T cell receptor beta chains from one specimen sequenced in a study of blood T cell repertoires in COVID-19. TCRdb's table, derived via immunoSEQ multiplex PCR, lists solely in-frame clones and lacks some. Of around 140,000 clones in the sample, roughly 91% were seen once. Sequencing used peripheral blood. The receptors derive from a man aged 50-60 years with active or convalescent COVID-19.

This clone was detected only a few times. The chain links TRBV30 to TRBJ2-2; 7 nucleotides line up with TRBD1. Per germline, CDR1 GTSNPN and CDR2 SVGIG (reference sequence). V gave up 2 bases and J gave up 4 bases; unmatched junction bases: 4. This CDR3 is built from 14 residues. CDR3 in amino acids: CAWSRNRGTGELFF. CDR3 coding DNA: TGTGCCTGGAGTAGAAACAGGGGCACCGGGGAGCTGTTTTTT.

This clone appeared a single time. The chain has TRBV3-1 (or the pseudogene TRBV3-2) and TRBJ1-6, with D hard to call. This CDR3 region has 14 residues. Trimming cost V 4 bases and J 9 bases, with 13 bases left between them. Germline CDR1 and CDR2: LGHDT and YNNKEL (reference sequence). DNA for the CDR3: TGTGCCAGCAGCCGAACTTTGGAGGGTTCACCCCTCCACTTT. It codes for CASSRTLEGSPLHF.

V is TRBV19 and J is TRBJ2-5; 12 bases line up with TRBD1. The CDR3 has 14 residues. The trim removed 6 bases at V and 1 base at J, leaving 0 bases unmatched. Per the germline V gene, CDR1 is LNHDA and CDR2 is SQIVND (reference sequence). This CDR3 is CASRGQGAQETQYF. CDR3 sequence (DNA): TGTGCCAGTAGGGGACAGGGGGCCCAAGAGACCCAGTACTTC.

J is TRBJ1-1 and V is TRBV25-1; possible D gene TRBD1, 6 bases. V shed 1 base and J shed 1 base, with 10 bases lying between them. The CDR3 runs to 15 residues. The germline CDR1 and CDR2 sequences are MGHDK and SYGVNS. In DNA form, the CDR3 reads TGTGCCAGCAGTGAATTGGACAGAAAGAACACTGAAGCTTTCTTT. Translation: CASSELDRKNTEAFF.

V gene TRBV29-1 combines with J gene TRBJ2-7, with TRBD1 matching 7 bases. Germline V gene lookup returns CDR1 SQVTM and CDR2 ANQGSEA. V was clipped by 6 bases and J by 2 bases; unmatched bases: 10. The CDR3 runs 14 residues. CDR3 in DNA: TGCAGCGTGAAAACGAACAGGGGACCCTACGAGCAGTACTTC. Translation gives CSVKTNRGPYEQYF.

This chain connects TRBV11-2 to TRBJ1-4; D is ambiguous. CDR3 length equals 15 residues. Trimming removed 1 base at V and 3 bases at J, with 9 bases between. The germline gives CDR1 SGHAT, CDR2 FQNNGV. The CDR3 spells CASSLVGLSNEKLFF. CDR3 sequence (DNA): TGTGCCAGCAGCTTAGTCGGGTTATCTAATGAAAAACTGTTTTTT.

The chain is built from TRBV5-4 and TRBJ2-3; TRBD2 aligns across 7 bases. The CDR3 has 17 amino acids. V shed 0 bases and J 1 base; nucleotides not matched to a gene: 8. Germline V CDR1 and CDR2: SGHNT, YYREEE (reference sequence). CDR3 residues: CASSLGPSRGGTDTQYF. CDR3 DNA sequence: TGTGCCAGCAGCTTGGGACCCAGTCGGGGGGGCACAGATACGCAGTATTTT. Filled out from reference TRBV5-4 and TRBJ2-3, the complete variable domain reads ETGVTQSPTHLIKTRGQQVTLRCSSQSGHNTVSWYQQALGQGPQFIFQYYREEENGRGNFPPRFSGLQFPNYSSELNVNALELDDSALYLCASSLGPSRGGTDTQYFGPGTRLTVL.

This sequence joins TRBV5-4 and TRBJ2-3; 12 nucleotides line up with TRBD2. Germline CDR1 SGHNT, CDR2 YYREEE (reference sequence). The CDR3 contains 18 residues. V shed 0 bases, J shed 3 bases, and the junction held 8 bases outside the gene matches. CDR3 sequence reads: CASSLELAGGLATDTQYF. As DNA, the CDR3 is TGTGCCAGCAGCTTGGAACTAGCGGGAGGTTTGGCAACAGATACGCAGTATTTT.

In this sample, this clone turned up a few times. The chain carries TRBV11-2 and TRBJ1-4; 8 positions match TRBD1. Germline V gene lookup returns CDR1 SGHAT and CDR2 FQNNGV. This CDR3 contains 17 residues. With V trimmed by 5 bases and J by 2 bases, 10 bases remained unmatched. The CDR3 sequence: CASSRTGTGVTNEKLFF. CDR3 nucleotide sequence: TGTGCCAGCAGCAGGACAGGGACCGGAGTGACTAATGAAAAACTGTTTTTT.

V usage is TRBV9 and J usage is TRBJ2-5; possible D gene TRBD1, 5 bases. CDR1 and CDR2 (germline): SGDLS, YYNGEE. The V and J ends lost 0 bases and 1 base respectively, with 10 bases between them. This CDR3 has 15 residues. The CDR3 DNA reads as TGTGCCAGCAGCGTAGCTGTGGGGCCCCAAGAGACCCAGTACTTC. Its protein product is CASSVAVGPQETQYF.

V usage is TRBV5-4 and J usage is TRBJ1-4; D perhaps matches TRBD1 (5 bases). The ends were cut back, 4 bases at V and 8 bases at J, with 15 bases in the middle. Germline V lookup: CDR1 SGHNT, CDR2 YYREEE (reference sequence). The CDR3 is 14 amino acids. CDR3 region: CASSPDSMGEKLFF. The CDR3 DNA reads TGTGCCAGCAGCCCTGACAGCATGGGGGAAAAACTGTTTTTT.

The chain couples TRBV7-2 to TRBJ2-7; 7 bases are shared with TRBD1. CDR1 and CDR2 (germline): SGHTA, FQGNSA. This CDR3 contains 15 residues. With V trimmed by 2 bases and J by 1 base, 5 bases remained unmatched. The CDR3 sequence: CASSLWGQPSYEQYF. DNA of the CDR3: TGTGCCAGCAGCTTATGGGGACAGCCGTCCTACGAGCAGTACTTC.

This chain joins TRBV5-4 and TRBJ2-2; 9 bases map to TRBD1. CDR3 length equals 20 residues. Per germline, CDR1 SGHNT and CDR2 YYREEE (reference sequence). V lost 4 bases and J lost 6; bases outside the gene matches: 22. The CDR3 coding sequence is TGTGCCAGCAGCACCCCAAGGGCCCCTATCCCGGGACAGGGCGCCGGGGAGCTGTTTTTT. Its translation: CASSTPRAPIPGQGAGELFF. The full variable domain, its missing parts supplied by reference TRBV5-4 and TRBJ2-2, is ETGVTQSPTHLIKTRGQQVTLRCSSQSGHNTVSWYQQALGQGPQFIFQYYREEENGRGNFPPRFSGLQFPNYSSELNVNALELDDSALYLCASSTPRAPIPGQGAGELFFGEGSRLTVL.